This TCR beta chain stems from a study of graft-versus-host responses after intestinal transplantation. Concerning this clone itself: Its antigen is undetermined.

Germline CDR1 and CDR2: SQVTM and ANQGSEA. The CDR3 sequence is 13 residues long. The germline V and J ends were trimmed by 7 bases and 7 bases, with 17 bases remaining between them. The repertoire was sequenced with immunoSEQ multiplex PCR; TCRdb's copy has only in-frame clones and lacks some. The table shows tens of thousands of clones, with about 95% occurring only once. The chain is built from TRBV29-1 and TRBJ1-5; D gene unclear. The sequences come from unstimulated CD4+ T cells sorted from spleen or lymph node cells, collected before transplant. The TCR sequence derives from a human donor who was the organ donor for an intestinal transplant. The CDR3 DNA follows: TGCAGCGCCGGCCGGGGTCTGGGCCAGCCCCAGCATTTT. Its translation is CSAGRGLGQPQHF.